Below, 5 T cell receptor beta chains from the same sample are listed, as sequenced in a study of early T cells in non-severe SARS-CoV-2 infection. TCRdb ran MiXCR on the 5' RACE reads and lists one entry per CDR3 protein. The sample holds around 57,000 distinct CDR3 sequences, under 14% seen once. The sample was whole blood. These receptors originate from an adult who was a healthcare worker with PCR-confirmed SARS-CoV-2 infection or an uninfected control (not recorded which).

This clonotype was found once. This may stem from a read error, because a much larger clone lies one nucleotide away. The chain employs TRBV10-3 and TRBJ2-7; TRBD1 is a possible D gene (6 bases). Germline-derived CDR1 and CDR2 are ENHRY and SYGVKD. This CDR3 has 15 residues. V lost 1 base and J 5 bases, leaving 15 bases between the germline ends. The CDR3 here is CAISEYRDTRDEQYF. The CDR3 region has the DNA TGTGCCATCAGTGAGTACCGGGACACCCGGGACGAGCAGTACTTC.

In regard to this clonotype: The DNA is left out, because the CDR3 cannot be placed on it with certainty; the CDR3 is given as TCRdb lists it. The CDR3 here is CASSSSGRGTEAFF. V is TRBV28 and J is TRBJ1-1; no DNA check was done on the table's D call, TRBD1. The germline V gene has CDR1 MDHEN and CDR2 SYDVKM. The CDR3 is made up of 14 amino acids, end residues included.

A few counts support this clonotype. In DNA, the CDR3 is TGTGCCAGCACCCGGGAGGGACAGGGGGCGAATGGCTACACCTTC. Translating gives CASTREGQGANGYTF. J is TRBJ1-2 and V is TRBV12-3 or TRBV12-4, with 12 bases fitting TRBD1. The CDR3 length is 15 residues. Trimming took 7 bases from V and 6 from J; bases not matched to a gene: 9.

The chain carries TRBV7-2 and TRBJ2-5; D is possibly TRBD1 or TRBD2 (7 bases each). The CDR3 length is 12 residues. V was clipped by 5 bases and J by 6 bases, with 10 bases between them. Germline CDR1 reads SGHTA; CDR2 reads FQGNSA. CDR3 loop: CASSQGGQTQYF. DNA for the CDR3: TGTGCCAGCAGCCAGGGGGGGCAGACCCAGTACTTC.

This clonotype occurred many times. The chain is built from TRBV10-2 and TRBJ2-3; D is perhaps TRBD1 (6 bases). This CDR3 contains 14 residues. Trimming cost V 5 bases and J 0 bases, with 9 bases left between them. Germline values: CDR1 WSHSY, CDR2 SAAADI. CDR3 residues: CASSWGQSTDTQYF. CDR3 in DNA: TGCGCCAGCAGTTGGGGGCAAAGCACAGATACGCAGTATTTT.